Each of the 22 T cell receptor beta chains below was sequenced from the same sample in a study of T cells in narcolepsy. TCRdb keeps only in-frame clones here, not all; method: immunoSEQ multiplex PCR. The sample records 26,000 or so clones, 86% being singletons. The sequencing sample was made of CD45RA- memory CD4+ T cells from PBMCs. Every receptor here comes from a human donor with narcolepsy.

This chain uses TRBV10-3 with TRBJ2-5, with D hard to call. Per germline, CDR1 ENHRY and CDR2 SYGVKD. V gave up 0 bases and J gave up 3 bases, with 8 bases separating them. The CDR3 is 14 amino acids. CDR3 residues: CAISESGPEETQYF. CDR3 in DNA: TGTGCCATCAGTGAGTCAGGGCCCGAAGAGACCCAGTACTTC.

The chain is built from TRBV18 and TRBJ2-7, with TRBD2 matching 8 bases. CDR1 and CDR2 from the germline V gene are KGHSH and LQKENI. With 3 bases clipped from V and 5 bases from J, the junction kept 6 bases outside the gene matches. CDR3 length: 14 residues. The CDR3 DNA reads TGTGCCAGCTCACCGACTAGCGATGAGGACGAGCAGTACTTC. Protein: CASSPTSDEDEQYF.

The chain joins TRBV27 to TRBJ1-2; D gene unclear. Looked up from germline, CDR1 is MNHEY and CDR2 is SMNVEV (reference sequence). The CDR3 length is 14 residues. Trimming left V 0 bases short and J 4 bases short, with 9 bases between. Written as DNA, the CDR3 is TGTGCCAGCAGTTTATCCGGTGGCTTCTATGGCTACACCTTC. Translation gives CASSLSGGFYGYTF.

The chain links TRBV7-9 to TRBJ2-7; perhaps TRBD2 as D (6 bases). CDR1 and CDR2 from the germline V gene are SEHNR and FQNEAQ (reference sequence). Between the trimmed V and J ends, which lost 5 bases and 3 bases, there was a span of 11 bases. The CDR3 has 13 amino acids. The CDR3 region has the DNA TGTGCCAGCAGCCCTCCGGGAGTCTACGAGCAGTACTTC. Translated: CASSPPGVYEQYF.

CDR3 nucleotides: TGTGCCAGCAGCTTACAGAGCACAGATACGCAGTATTTT. This encodes CASSLQSTDTQYF. The V and J genes are TRBV7-2 and TRBJ2-3; D unresolved. The CDR3 covers 13 residues. Looked up from germline, CDR1 is SGHTA and CDR2 is FQGNSA. The V end was cut by 2 bases, the J end by 0 bases, with 3 bases between. Full variable domain (missing parts from reference TRBV7-2 and TRBJ2-3): GAGVSQSPSNKVTEKGKDVELRCDPISGHTALYWYRQSLGQGLEFLIYFQGNSAPDKSGLPSDRFSAERTGGSVSTLTIQRTQQEDSAVYLCASSLQSTDTQYFGPGTRLTVL.

The V and J genes are TRBV16 and TRBJ1-1; 7 bases are a match to TRBD1. The CDR3 is 14 amino acids. Germline-derived CDR1 and CDR2 are KGHSY and FQNENV. V shed 4 bases, J shed 1 base, and the junction held 3 bases outside the gene matches. For the CDR3, the DNA is TGTGCCAGCAGCCGGACAGGATCGAACACTGAAGCTTTCTTT. Its protein is CASSRTGSNTEAFF.

CDR3: CASTEDRGNEKLFF. The DNA for the CDR3 is TGCGCCAGCACCGAGGACAGGGGTAATGAAAAACTGTTTTTT. The V call is TRBV5-1, the J call TRBJ1-4; 9 bases line up with TRBD1. Germline V gene lookup returns CDR1 SGHRS and CDR2 YFSETQ. V dropped 6 bases and J dropped 4; count of bases not matched to a gene: 4. The CDR3 runs to 14 residues.

The chain links TRBV7-7 to TRBJ1-4, with 8 positions matching TRBD1. The germline gives CDR1 SSHAT, CDR2 FNYEAQ (reference sequence). V was pared by 5 bases and J by 7 bases, with 12 bases of the junction left unmatched. CDR3 length: 16 residues. CDR3 DNA sequence: TGTGCCAGCAGCCCCCTCTCAGGGGGCTTGGGTGAAAAACTGTTTTTT. Its translation: CASSPLSGGLGEKLFF.

This rearrangement joins TRBV6-1 to TRBJ1-5, with D hard to call. This CDR3 contains 14 residues. Looked up from germline, CDR1 is MNHNS and CDR2 is SASEGT. The ends were cut back, 6 bases at V and 0 bases at J, with 9 bases in the middle. CDR3 residues: CASRRSYSNQPQHF. The CDR3 DNA reads as TGTGCCAGCAGGCGGAGCTATAGCAATCAGCCCCAGCATTTT.

This clone has just one count. The chain has TRBV5-1 and TRBJ2-5; D possibly corresponds to TRBD2 (6 bases). Deletions cut 0 bases from V and 0 bases from J, with 12 bases between. CDR1 and CDR2 (germline): SGHRS, YFSETQ. This CDR3 contains 16 residues. The chain's CDR3 is CASSLVRDSYQETQYF. The CDR3 region has the DNA TGCGCCAGCAGCTTGGTGCGGGATTCGTACCAAGAGACCCAGTACTTC.

This clone was found a few times. V gene TRBV2 combines with J gene TRBJ1-2; TRBD1 might be the D (5 bases). Germline values: CDR1 SNHLY, CDR2 FYNNEI. This CDR3 comprises 12 residues. The DNA of the CDR3 is TGTGCACGACCTGGGGGGGGTTCTGGCTACACCTTC. This codes for CARPGGGSGYTF.

The V call is TRBV5-1, the J call TRBJ1-1; 7 nucleotides line up with TRBD1. J lost 0 bases, V lost 7 bases, and 3 bases had no gene match. The CDR3 is 13 amino acids. Germline V gene data show CDR1 as SGHRS and CDR2 as YFSETQ. Here the CDR3 DNA reads TGCGCCAGCGGACAGGAGGTGAACACTGAAGCTTTCTTT. Protein: CASGQEVNTEAFF.

This chain uses TRBV11-2 with TRBJ2-5; 8 nucleotides line up with TRBD2. Germline V gene lookup returns CDR1 SGHAT and CDR2 FQNNGV. Unmatched junction bases numbered 9, after V lost 4 bases and J lost 5 bases. The CDR3 has 15 amino acids. The CDR3 loop is CASSSERRGVETQYF. In DNA, the CDR3 is TGTGCCAGCAGCTCAGAACGGCGGGGGGTTGAGACCCAGTACTTC.

V is TRBV25-1 and J is TRBJ2-1, with D perhaps being TRBD1 or TRBD2 (6 bases each). This CDR3 region has 13 residues. CDR1 and CDR2 (germline): MGHDK, SYGVNS. V was shortened by 2 bases and J by 10 bases, with 12 bases between the two germline ends. The CDR3 sequence is CASSEIGGKEQFF. CDR3 bases: TGTGCCAGCAGTGAAATAGGGGGGAAGGAGCAGTTCTTC.

CDR3 DNA: TGTGCCAGCAGCTTAGAGACTGGTAATTCACCCCTCCACTTT. Translated: CASSLETGNSPLHF. This sequence joins TRBV11-2 and TRBJ1-6; D gene unclear. With 0 bases removed from V and 6 bases from J, the gap between germline ends came to 6 bases. The CDR3 length is 14 residues. The germline V gene encodes CDR1 SGHAT and CDR2 FQNNGV.

The genes are TRBV6-6 and TRBJ2-7, with 10 bases aligning to TRBD2. The V gene's germline CDR1 is MNHNY and CDR2 SVGAGI (reference sequence). The CDR3 covers 15 residues. J gave up 3 bases and V 6 bases, and 8 bases lay outside the gene matches. The chain's CDR3 is CASSRASGGYYEQYV. The CDR3 nucleotides are TGTGCCAGCAGCCGAGCTAGCGGGGGTTACTACGAGCAGTACGTC.

This chain uses TRBV5-6 with TRBJ1-1; weak D call: TRBD1 (6 bases). Germline V gene lookup returns CDR1 SGHDT and CDR2 YYEEEE. Trimming removed 0 bases from V and 6 bases from J, with 18 bases in between. The CDR3 totals 16 residues. The CDR3 sequence: CASSLETTGTGSEAFF. DNA of the CDR3: TGTGCCAGCAGCTTGGAGACTACAGGTACAGGGTCTGAAGCTTTCTTT. The variable domain in full, with the rest retrieved from reference TRBV5-6 and TRBJ1-1, is DAGVTQSPTHLIKTRGQQVTLRCSPKSGHDTVSWYQQALGQGPQFIFQYYEEEERQRGNFPDRFSGHQFPNYSSELNVNALLLGDSALYLCASSLETTGTGSEAFFGQGTRLTVV.

For the CDR3, the DNA is TGTGCCAGCAGCTTGGAGGTTAGCGGGGCCCAGTACTTC. This translates into CASSLEVSGAQYF. The chain has TRBV5-4 and TRBJ2-5; TRBD2 aligns across 8 bases. Germline assignment: CDR1 SGHNT and CDR2 YYREEE (reference sequence). CDR3 length equals 13 residues. With V trimmed by 0 bases and J by 9 bases, 4 bases remained unmatched.

CDR3 sequence: CASSEGYNEQFF. The CDR3 nucleotides are TGCGCCAGCAGTGAGGGATACAATGAGCAGTTCTTC. The chain carries TRBV10-2 and TRBJ2-1; D gene ambiguous. Germline V gene sequence: CDR1 WSHSY, CDR2 SAAADI. The CDR3 sequence is 12 residues long. V dropped 2 bases and J dropped 4 bases, with 3 bases sitting between them.

This clone was picked up a small number of times. The chain's CDR3 is CASSVGGQGEKLFF. CDR3 in DNA: TGCGCCAGCAGCGTCGGAGGACAGGGGGAAAAACTGTTTTTT. V is TRBV23-1 and J is TRBJ1-4; 9 bases line up with TRBD1. TRBV23-1 has ORF status, its function being uncertain. This CDR3 is built from 14 residues. Trimming cost V 6 bases and J 8 bases; bases outside gene matches: 7.

The V call is TRBV6-1, the J call TRBJ2-1, with D hard to call. The V end was cut by 5 bases, the J end by 6 bases, with 14 bases between. Germline V gene data show CDR1 as MNHNS and CDR2 as SASEGT. This CDR3 spans 14 amino acids. CDR3 nucleotide sequence: TGTGCCAGCAGTCCGGGCCCTACCCCCAATGAGCAGTTCTTC. Encoded protein: CASSPGPTPNEQFF.

This clone has just a few counts. This chain uses TRBV7-9 with TRBJ1-1; D perhaps matches TRBD1 (6 bases). The CDR3 covers 15 residues. CDR1 and CDR2 from the germline V gene are SEHNR and FQNEAQ (reference sequence). Trimming removed 1 base from V and 0 bases from J, with 9 bases in between. In nucleotides, the CDR3 is TGTGCCAGCAGCTTAGTTGGACAGATGAACACTGAAGCTTTCTTT. This codes for CASSLVGQMNTEAFF.